The 28 T cell receptor beta chains presented below share a single source sample, sequenced in a study of beta chain features in type 1 diabetes. The isolated RNA, all of it, was reverse transcribed, so expressed TCRB transcripts were what got sequenced. Assay used: immunoSEQ multiplex PCR; TCRdb lists only in-frame clones, some missing. This table holds under 400,000 clones, around 20% found once. The source material was naive CD4+ T cells from blood. Receptors were obtained from a woman between 18 and 29 years old in good health.

Only a few counts were recorded for this clone. This rearrangement joins TRBV7-9 to TRBJ2-2; 9 nucleotides align to TRBD2. V was clipped by 5 bases and J by 5 bases; unmatched bases: 12. This CDR3 comprises 17 residues. Germline V lookup: CDR1 SEHNR, CDR2 FQNEAQ (reference sequence). The CDR3 nucleotides read TGTGCCAGCAGCCGCTTGACTAGCGGAGGGGATACCGGGGAGCTGTTTTTT. This codes for CASSRLTSGGDTGELFF.

The chain recombines TRBV6-5 with TRBJ2-7, with D possibly matching TRBD1 (5 bases). The V gene lost 0 bases and the J gene lost 2 bases, with 14 bases spanning the gap. The CDR3 length is 16 residues. Germline V CDR1 and CDR2: MNHEY, SVGAGI. CDR3: CASSYSSAQGPYEQYF. DNA for the CDR3: TGTGCCAGCAGTTACTCGAGTGCGCAGGGTCCCTACGAGCAGTACTTC.

The chain joins TRBV12-5 to TRBJ1-1; no firm D call. The CDR3 sequence is 15 residues long. The germline gives CDR1 LGHNT, CDR2 FRNRAP. Trimming pared 3 bases from V and 2 bases from J, leaving 13 bases between. The CDR3 DNA reads TGTGCTAGTGGTTTTGGAGCGGGGAAAAACACTGAAGCTTTCTTT. This gives the protein CASGFGAGKNTEAFF.

This rearrangement joins TRBV11-1 to TRBJ2-1; D gene ambiguous. CDR3 length equals 14 residues. Germline CDR1 SGHAT, CDR2 FQDESV (reference sequence). Deletions cut 5 bases from V and 1 base from J, with 9 bases between. The DNA for the CDR3 is TGTGCCAGCAGCAAGGAGCGATCCTACAATGAGCAGTTCTTC. It is translated as CASSKERSYNEQFF. The full variable domain, completed using reference TRBV11-1 and TRBJ2-1, is EAEVAQSPRYKITEKSQAVAFWCDPISGHATLYWYRQILGQGPELLVQFQDESVVDDSQLPKDRFSAERLKGVDSTLKIQPAELGDSAMYLCASSKERSYNEQFFGPGTRLTVL.

This clone was observed a handful of times. V and J are TRBV19 and TRBJ2-1; D is undetermined. CDR3 length equals 14 residues. The V and J ends lost 3 bases and 6 bases respectively, with 12 bases between them. CDR1 and CDR2 from the germline V gene are LNHDA and SQIVND (reference sequence). The CDR3 region is CASSIGRFSNEQFF. The CDR3 nucleotides are TGTGCCAGTAGTATCGGCAGGTTTTCCAATGAGCAGTTCTTC.

This clone is a singleton in its sample. The rearrangement joins TRBV18 to TRBJ2-5; 7 nucleotides align to TRBD2. From germline, CDR1 is KGHSH and CDR2 LQKENI. The CDR3 spans 15 residues. V lost 3 bases, J lost 7 bases, and 11 bases stayed unmatched. CDR3: CASSPGGDYGPTQYF. For the CDR3, the DNA is TGTGCCAGCTCACCCGGTGGGGACTACGGTCCGACCCAGTACTTC. The variable domain in full, completed from reference TRBV18 and TRBJ2-5, reads NAGVMQNPRHLVRRRGQEARLRCSPMKGHSHVYWYRQLPEEGLKFMVYLQKENIIDESGMPKERFSAEFPKEGPSILRIQQVVRGDSAAYFCASSPGGDYGPTQYFGPGTRLLVL.

This clone has a handful of counts. This chain uses TRBV30 with TRBJ2-3; TRBD2 might be the D (6 bases). Per the germline V gene, CDR1 is GTSNPN and CDR2 is SVGIG (reference sequence). The V end lost 0 bases, the J end lost 7 bases, and 14 bases lay between the germline ends. The CDR3 is 14 residues long. The CDR3, as DNA: TGTGCCTGGAGTGTACTGAATAGCGGTAATACGCAGTATTTT. This codes for CAWSVLNSGNTQYF.

V is TRBV9 and J is TRBJ2-5, with TRBD2 matching over 7 bases. The CDR3 loop spans 16 amino acids. Germline V gene sequence: CDR1 SGDLS, CDR2 YYNGEE. Losses at the gene ends were 0 bases for V and 5 bases for J; bases not matched to a gene: 10. The CDR3 DNA reads TGTGCCAGCAGCGTAGGACGGGCCCAACTAGCGGAGACCCAGTACTTC. It yields the protein CASSVGRAQLAETQYF.

V is TRBV30 and J is TRBJ2-7; 8 positions match TRBD1. CDR3 size: 14 residues. Losses at the gene ends were 3 bases for V and 4 bases for J; bases not matched to a gene: 8. Germline lookup yields CDR1 GTSNPN and CDR2 SVGIG (reference sequence). The CDR3 sequence is CAWSLRGRGYEQYF. The CDR3 nucleotides read TGTGCCTGGAGCCTCAGGGGGCGCGGGTACGAGCAGTACTTC.

This clone has just a few counts. The chain has TRBV7-6 and TRBJ2-6; no firm D call. With 4 bases removed from V and 4 bases from J, the gap between germline ends came to 14 bases. Germline assignment: CDR1 SGHVS and CDR2 FNYEAQ. The length of the CDR3 is 16 residues. CDR3 protein: CASSSMAPPGANVLTF. The CDR3, as DNA: TGTGCCAGCAGCTCCATGGCTCCGCCAGGGGCCAACGTCCTGACTTTC. Full variable domain (rest looked up from reference TRBV7-6 and TRBJ2-6): GAGVSQSPRYKVTKRGQDVALRCDPISGHVSLYWYRQALGQGPEFLTYFNYEAQQDKSGLPNDRFSAERPEGSISTLTIQRTEQRDSAMYRCASSSMAPPGANVLTFGAGSRLTVL.

This clone has only a few counts. Different DNA sequences within this sample yield the same CDR3. J is TRBJ1-6 and V is TRBV7-3, with D hard to call. Trimming left V 4 bases short and J 8 bases short, with 12 bases between. Germline V gives CDR1 SGHTA, CDR2 FQGTGA. CDR3 length equals 14 residues. For the CDR3, the DNA is TGTGCCAGCAGCTCCCGCGGGCGGGATTCACCCCTCCACTTT. Translating gives CASSSRGRDSPLHF.

The V call is TRBV15, the J call TRBJ2-7; 14 positions agree with TRBD2. This CDR3 spans 16 amino acids. Per the germline V gene, CDR1 is LNHNV and CDR2 is YYDKDF (reference sequence). Germline trimming cut 5 bases from V and 5 bases from J; bases unmatched to any gene: 8. CDR3 nucleotide sequence: TGTGCCACCAGCTACGGACTAGCGGGAGGAAGAGACGAGCAGTACTTC. Protein product: CATSYGLAGGRDEQYF.

This clone was counted a few times. The genes are TRBV5-1 and TRBJ2-1; D remains unclear. Germline V gene lookup returns CDR1 SGHRS and CDR2 YFSETQ. The V and J ends lost 1 base and 7 bases respectively, with 12 bases between them. This CDR3 has 14 residues. Here the CDR3 reads CASSLLAHLNEQFF. The CDR3 nucleotides read TGCGCCAGCAGCTTGTTAGCTCATTTAAATGAGCAGTTCTTC.

The rearrangement uses TRBV7-9 and TRBJ2-1; tentatively, D is TRBD1 (5 bases). Germline lookup yields CDR1 SEHNR and CDR2 FQNEAQ (reference sequence). Deletions cut 5 bases from V and 0 bases from J, with 11 bases between. This CDR3 region has 15 residues. Here the CDR3 reads CASSVDRSSYNEQFF. CDR3 bases: TGTGCCAGCAGCGTTGACAGAAGCTCCTACAATGAGCAGTTCTTC.

The chain is built from TRBV4-3 and TRBJ2-3; 7 bases fit TRBD1. J was trimmed by 8 bases and V by 0 bases; bases with no gene match: 14. The CDR3 runs to 17 residues. The germline V gene encodes CDR1 LGHNA and CDR2 YSLEER. CDR3 coding DNA: TGCGCCAGCAGCCAAGAATGGAGACAGGGTTTCGGTTCTACGCAGTATTTT. It translates to CASSQEWRQGFGSTQYF.

This clone was recorded a few times. This rearrangement joins TRBV6-5 to TRBJ2-1, with TRBD2 as a possible D gene (5 bases). The V gene's germline CDR1 is MNHEY and CDR2 SVGAGI. The CDR3 covers 13 residues. Trimming left V 7 bases short and J 10 bases short, with 17 bases between. The CDR3 loop reads CASISFPPGEQFF. The DNA for the CDR3 is TGTGCCAGCATTTCCTTTCCCCCGGGAGAGCAGTTCTTC.

This clone was counted between two and nine times. The gene calls are TRBV15 and TRBJ2-6; tentatively, D is TRBD2 (6 bases). Germline CDR1 reads LNHNV; CDR2 reads YYDKDF (reference sequence). V was trimmed by 7 bases and J by 2 bases, leaving 12 bases between them. The CDR3 totals 15 residues. The CDR3 sequence: CATKPRGTGANVLTF. The CDR3 bases are TGTGCCACCAAACCCCGGGGGACTGGGGCCAACGTCCTGACTTTC.

For the CDR3, the DNA is TGTGCCAGCACCCCGGGTCGTGAGACCCAGTACTTC. Translation gives CASTPGRETQYF. This chain connects TRBV7-2 to TRBJ2-5; D unresolved. This CDR3 comprises 12 residues. The V gene lost 7 bases and the J gene lost 5 bases, with 11 bases spanning the gap. Looked up from germline, CDR1 is SGHTA and CDR2 is FQGNSA.

The J gene is TRBJ1-2, the V gene TRBV30; D perhaps matches TRBD1 (5 bases). V was clipped by 4 bases and J by 5 bases, with 17 bases between them. In germline, CDR1 is GTSNPN, CDR2 SVGIG (reference sequence). This CDR3 contains 14 residues. CDR3 residues: CAWTSEIGAYGYTF. The CDR3 DNA reads TGTGCCTGGACCAGCGAGATAGGGGCGTATGGCTACACCTTC.

This clone turned up a few times. V gene TRBV5-6 combines with J gene TRBJ1-1; possibly TRBD1 for D (6 bases). Germline loops: CDR1 SGHDT, CDR2 YYEEEE. Between the trimmed V and J ends, which lost 1 base and 4 bases, there was a span of 17 bases. The CDR3 is 16 residues long. The CDR3 sequence: CASSLRLGAKITEAFF. The CDR3 bases are TGTGCCAGCAGCTTGCGGCTGGGGGCGAAGATCACTGAAGCTTTCTTT.

This clone occurred a few times. The gene calls are TRBV19 and TRBJ2-4; TRBD2 matches 9 bases. There are 12 residues in the CDR3. Unmatched junction bases numbered 0, after V lost 4 bases and J lost 8 bases. Per germline, CDR1 LNHDA and CDR2 SQIVND (reference sequence). The CDR3 coding sequence is TGTGCCAGTAGTAGCGGGAGGGACATTCAGTACTTC. Amino acid sequence: CASSSGRDIQYF.

This clone was observed a few times. The rearrangement links TRBV4-1 to TRBJ1-5; no clear D. The CDR3 sequence is 14 residues long. CDR1 is MGHRA, CDR2 YSYEKL, per germline. V was cut by 4 bases and J by 11 bases, with 18 bases left in between. CDR3 in amino acids: CASSLSTEGSAQHF. The DNA for the CDR3 is TGCGCCAGCAGCCTCAGTACAGAGGGCTCAGCCCAGCATTTT.

This clone was counted only a few times. The rearrangement joins TRBV7-9 to TRBJ1-2; D is uncertain. The CDR3 loop spans 13 amino acids. Trimming removed 4 bases at V and 6 bases at J, with 12 bases between. Germline V gene sequence: CDR1 SEHNR, CDR2 FQNEAQ (reference sequence). Here the CDR3 DNA reads TGTGCCAGCAGCTCAGACGGGAGAAATGGCTACACCTTC. It is translated as CASSSDGRNGYTF.

The V and J genes are TRBV30 and TRBJ2-7; TRBD2 agrees at 10 bases. This CDR3 is 15 amino acids long. V gave up 3 bases and J gave up 3 bases; unmatched junction bases: 8. CDR1 and CDR2 (germline): GTSNPN, SVGIG (reference sequence). The CDR3 region is CAWRLAGGPNYEQYF. The CDR3 region has the DNA TGTGCCTGGAGGTTAGCGGGAGGCCCCAACTACGAGCAGTACTTC.

CDR3 amino acids: CAWSPDLDQPQHF. The DNA of the CDR3 is TGTGCCTGGAGTCCAGACTTGGATCAGCCCCAGCATTTT. This rearrangement joins TRBV30 to TRBJ1-5, with unresolved D. V shed 2 bases and J shed 5 bases, with 10 bases lying between them. This CDR3 contains 13 residues. Germline CDR1 and CDR2: GTSNPN and SVGIG (reference sequence).

This chain links TRBV29-1 with TRBJ1-4, with TRBD1 as a possible D gene (6 bases). The CDR3 contains 14 residues. The V end was cut by 3 bases, the J end by 7 bases, with 15 bases between. CDR1 is SQVTM and CDR2 is ANQGSEA in the germline V gene. CDR3 amino acids: CSVDWQGRGEKLFF. CDR3 sequence (DNA): TGCAGCGTTGATTGGCAGGGCAGGGGTGAAAAACTGTTTTTT.

The chain combines TRBV19 with TRBJ2-5, with 13 bases fitting TRBD2. There are 16 residues in the CDR3. From germline, CDR1 is LNHDA and CDR2 SQIVND (reference sequence). With 5 bases clipped from V and 3 bases from J, the junction kept 6 bases outside the gene matches. CDR3 DNA: TGTGCCAGTAGTGCCGCCGGGACTAGCGGGAAAGAGACCCAGTACTTC. Translation gives CASSAAGTSGKETQYF.

V is TRBV2 and J is TRBJ1-5; 7 positions match TRBD1. Germline V lookup: CDR1 SNHLY, CDR2 FYNNEI. CDR3 length: 14 residues. The V segment lost 6 bases and the J segment 7 bases; nucleotides outside the gene matches: 9. CDR3 region: CASRLTGRWQPQHF. The CDR3 coding sequence is TGTGCCAGCAGGTTGACAGGGAGGTGGCAGCCCCAGCATTTT.